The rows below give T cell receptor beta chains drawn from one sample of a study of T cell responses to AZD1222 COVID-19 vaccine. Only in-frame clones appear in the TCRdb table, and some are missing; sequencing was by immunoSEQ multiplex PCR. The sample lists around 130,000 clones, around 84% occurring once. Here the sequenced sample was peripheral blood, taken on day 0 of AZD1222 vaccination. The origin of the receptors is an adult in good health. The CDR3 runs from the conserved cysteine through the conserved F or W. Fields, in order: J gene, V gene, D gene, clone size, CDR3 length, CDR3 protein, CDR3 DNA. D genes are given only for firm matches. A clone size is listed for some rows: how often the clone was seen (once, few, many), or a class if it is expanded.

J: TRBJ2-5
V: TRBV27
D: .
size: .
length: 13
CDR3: CASSMSGEETQYF
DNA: TGTGCCAGCAGTATGTCAGGGGAAGAGACCCAGTACTTC

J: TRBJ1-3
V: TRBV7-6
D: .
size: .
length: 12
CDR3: CASSLGRNTIYF
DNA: TGTGCCAGCAGCTTAGGACGAAACACCATATATTTT

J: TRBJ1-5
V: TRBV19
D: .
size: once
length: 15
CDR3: CASSISGRLIQPQHF
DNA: TGTGCCAGTAGTATATCGGGGCGGTTGATTCAGCCCCAGCATTTT

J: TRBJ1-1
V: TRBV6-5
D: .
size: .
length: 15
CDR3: CASSYTRQPNTEAFF
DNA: TGTGCCAGCAGTTACACACGACAGCCGAACACTGAAGCTTTCTTT

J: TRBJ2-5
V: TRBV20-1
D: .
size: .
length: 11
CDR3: CSARDLETQYF
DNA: TGCAGTGCTAGAGATTTGGAGACCCAGTACTTC

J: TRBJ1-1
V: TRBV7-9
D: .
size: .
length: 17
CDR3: CASSLPRGGGSDTEAFF
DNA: TGTGCCAGCAGCTTACCGCGAGGGGGTGGGTCAGACACTGAAGCTTTCTTT

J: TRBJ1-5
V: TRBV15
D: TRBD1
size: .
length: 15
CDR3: CATSSGTGDNQPQHF
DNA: TGTGCCACCAGCAGTGGGACAGGGGACAATCAGCCCCAGCATTTT

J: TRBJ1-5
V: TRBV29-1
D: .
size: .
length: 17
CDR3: CSVRGGPISYSNQPQHF
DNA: TGCAGCGTTAGAGGGGGGCCCATCTCTTATAGCAATCAGCCCCAGCATTTT

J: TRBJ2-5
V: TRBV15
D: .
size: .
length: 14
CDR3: CATSRAGSGETQYF
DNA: TGTGCCACCAGCAGAGCCGGGAGCGGGGAGACCCAGTACTTC

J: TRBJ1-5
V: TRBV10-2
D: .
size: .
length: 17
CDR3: CASSEGTGGVSNQPQHF
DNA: TGCGCCAGCAGTGAGGGTACGGGGGGGGTGAGCAATCAGCCCCAGCATTTT

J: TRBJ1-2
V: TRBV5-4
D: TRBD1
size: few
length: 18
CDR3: CASSLRGQEQGALGGYTF
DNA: TGTGCCAGCAGCTTGCGGGGGCAAGAACAGGGGGCGCTGGGTGGCTACACCTTC

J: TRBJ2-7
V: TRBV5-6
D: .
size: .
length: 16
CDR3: CASSPNPETLTYEQYF
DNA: TGTGCCAGCAGCCCTAACCCCGAGACACTTACCTACGAGCAGTACTTC

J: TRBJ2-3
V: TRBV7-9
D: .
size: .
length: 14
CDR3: CASGWAGRTDTQYF
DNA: TGTGCCAGCGGATGGGCAGGGCGCACAGATACGCAGTATTTT

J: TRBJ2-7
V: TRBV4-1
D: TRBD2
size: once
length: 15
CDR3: CASSQPSGSSYEQYF
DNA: TGCGCCAGCAGCCAACCTAGCGGGAGTTCCTACGAGCAGTACTTC

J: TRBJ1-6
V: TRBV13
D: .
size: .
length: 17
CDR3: CASSLGRWGQDNSPLHF
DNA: TGTGCCAGCAGCTTAGGCCGGTGGGGTCAAGATAATTCACCCCTCCACTTT

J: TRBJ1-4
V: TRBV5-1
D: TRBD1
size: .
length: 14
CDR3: CASSHRDRAEKLFF
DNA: TGCGCCAGCAGCCACCGGGACAGGGCTGAAAAACTGTTTTTT

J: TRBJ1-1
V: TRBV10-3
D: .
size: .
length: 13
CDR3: CASKGLGGTEAFF
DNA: TGTGCCTCCAAAGGGTTGGGGGGTACTGAAGCTTTCTTT

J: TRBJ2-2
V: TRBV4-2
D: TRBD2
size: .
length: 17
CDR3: CASSQDWSSGYTGELFF
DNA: TGTGCCAGCAGCCAAGATTGGTCTAGCGGATACACCGGGGAGCTGTTTTTT

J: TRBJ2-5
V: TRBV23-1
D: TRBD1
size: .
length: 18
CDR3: CASSQSRGRRDMEETQYF
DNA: TGCGCCAGCAGTCAATCTAGGGGGCGCCGGGATATGGAAGAGACCCAGTACTTC

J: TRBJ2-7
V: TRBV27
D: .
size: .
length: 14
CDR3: CASSPRTSSMGQYF
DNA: TGTGCCAGCAGTCCCCGTACGTCTAGTATGGGGCAATACTTC

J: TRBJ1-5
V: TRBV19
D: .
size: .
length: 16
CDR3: CASSPLRGPPRQPQHF
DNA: TGTGCCAGTAGCCCCTTGAGGGGTCCTCCTCGTCAGCCCCAGCATTTT

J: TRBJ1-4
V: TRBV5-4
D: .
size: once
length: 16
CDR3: CASSLAGAGEDEKLFF
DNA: TGTGCCAGCAGCTTGGCCGGGGCAGGGGAGGATGAAAAACTGTTTTTT

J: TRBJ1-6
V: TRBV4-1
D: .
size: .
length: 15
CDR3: CASSQDGSGAAPLHF
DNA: TGCGCCAGCAGCCAAGATGGTTCAGGGGCCGCACCCCTCCACTTT